These T cell receptor beta chains were read from a single sample in a study of post-analysis software for immune sequencing data. One entry per CDR3 protein, called by TCRdb with MiXCR from the PCR reads. There are about 820,000 distinct CDR3 sequences in the sample; 53% occur only once, and 4.6% lies in the top ten. The sequenced sample was blood. The receptors derive from a girl aged 5-17 years with multiple sclerosis. The CDR3 runs from the conserved cysteine through the conserved F or W. The D gene is left open where the match is weak. Clone size, where shown, is once, few, many, or a class for clones that have expanded.

TRBV7-8,-,TRBJ1-5,-,CASSSTVGDQPQHF,TGTGCCAGCAGCTCAACAGTAGGCGATCAGCCCCAGCATTTT
TRBV29-1,-,TRBJ2-3,TRBD1,CTKTGPLSTDTQYF,TGCACCAAGACAGGGCCGCTGAGCACAGATACGCAGTATTTT
TRBV7-8,few,TRBJ1-5,-,CASSRMGGRGNQPQHF,TGTGCCAGCAGCCGCATGGGGGGAAGGGGCAATCAGCCCCAGCATTTT
TRBV20-1,-,TRBJ1-2,-,CSARDPRRGYTF,TGCAGTGCTAGAGATCCTCGACGGGGCTACACCTTC
TRBV12-3/TRBV12-4,once,TRBJ1-1,-,CASRIGGLDGGAFF,TGTGCCAGCAGAATAGGGGGGCTGGACGGGGGAGCTTTCTTT
TRBV5-1,-,TRBJ2-3,-,CASSLLRGERTDTQYF,TGCGCCAGCAGCTTGTTACGCGGCGAGAGAACAGATACGCAGTATTTT
TRBV29-1,once,TRBJ1-2,-,CSVERPTNYGYTF,TGCAGCGTTGAAAGGCCCACTAACTATGGCTACACCTTC
TRBV11-2,-,TRBJ2-1,TRBD2,CASSLTSREQFF,TGTGCCAGCAGCCTGACTAGCAGGGAGCAGTTCTTC
TRBV7-2,-,TRBJ2-7,-,CASSLVEGLEQYF,TGTGCCAGCAGCTTAGTCGAGGGTTTGGAGCAGTACTTC
TRBV7-9,few,TRBJ2-1,TRBD2,CASSPRLAEWNEQFF,TGTGCCAGCAGCCCCCGACTAGCGGAGTGGAATGAGCAGTTCTTC
TRBV6-1,few,TRBJ2-1,TRBD2,CASSEAGLAGYPYNEQFF,TGTGCCAGCAGTGAAGCCGGACTAGCGGGGTACCCGTACAATGAGCAGTTCTTC
TRBV13,few,TRBJ2-5,TRBD2,CASSYGTSEQETQYF,TGTGCCAGCAGCTACGGCACTAGCGAGCAAGAGACCCAGTACTTC
TRBV28,few,TRBJ2-3,-,CASSFRGSDTQYF,TGTGCCAGCAGTTTCCGGGGCTCAGATACGCAGTATTTT
TRBV3-1,-,TRBJ1-5,-,CASSRDRWSNQPQHF,TGTGCCAGCAGCCGCGACAGGTGGAGCAATCAGCCCCAGCATTTT
TRBV5-1,-,TRBJ2-7,-,CASKPSGNSYEQYF,TGCGCCAGCAAGCCGAGTGGGAATTCCTACGAGCAGTACTTC
TRBV5-1,few,TRBJ2-7,-,CASSPGDANYEQYF,TGCGCCAGCAGCCCCGGGGACGCCAACTACGAGCAGTACTTC
TRBV15,-,TRBJ2-5,-,CATSKGPAETQYF,TGTGCCACCAGCAAGGGCCCAGCGGAGACCCAGTACTTC
TRBV5-1,few,TRBJ2-7,-,CASSLGKQQYF,TGCGCCAGCAGCTTGGGTAAGCAGCAGTACTTC
TRBV15,-,TRBJ1-2,-,CATSRVTGRERNYGYTF,TGTGCCACCAGCAGAGTTACGGGGCGCGAGCGGAACTATGGCTACACCTTC
TRBV3-1,-,TRBJ1-2,-,CASSQTGYGYTF,TGTGCCAGCAGCCAAACGGGCTATGGCTACACCTTC
TRBV4-1,-,TRBJ2-7,-,CASSQDLTSYEQYF,TGCGCCAGCAGCCAAGATTTAACTTCCTACGAGCAGTACTTC
TRBV7-9,few,TRBJ1-2,-,CASSFQGSYGYTF,TGTGCCAGCAGCTTCCAGGGGAGCTATGGCTACACCTTC
TRBV6-2/TRBV6-3,-,TRBJ1-5,TRBD1,CASTAGTGSEPQHF,TGTGCCAGCACCGCCGGGACAGGGTCGGAGCCCCAGCATTTT
TRBV5-6,-,TRBJ2-7,-,CANSLENRDYEQYF,TGTGCCAACAGCTTGGAAAACAGAGACTACGAGCAGTACTTC
TRBV20-1,few,TRBJ1-2,-,CSARDYAGLHGYTF,TGCAGTGCTAGAGATTACGCAGGCCTTCATGGCTACACCTTC
TRBV24-1,-,TRBJ2-1,TRBD2,CATSDSLAGVTFF,TGTGCCACCAGTGATTCTCTAGCGGGAGTAACGTTCTTC
TRBV29-1,-,TRBJ2-7,-,CSVGRGKNYEQYF,TGCAGCGTTGGAAGGGGGAAGAACTACGAGCAGTACTTC
TRBV21-1,-,TRBJ2-7,-,CASSKELADSYEQYF,TGTGCCAGCAGCAAAGAATTGGCAGATTCCTACGAGCAGTACTTC
TRBV2,few,TRBJ2-5,-,CASSEGRLGETQYF,TGTGCCAGCAGTGAGGGTCGTCTCGGCGAGACCCAGTACTTC
TRBV5-1,-,TRBJ2-5,-,CASSPASTQETQYF,TGCGCCAGCAGCCCCGCTAGCACCCAAGAGACCCAGTACTTC
TRBV20-1,-,TRBJ2-5,-,CSASRIASGETQYF,TGCAGTGCTAGTCGCATAGCTTCGGGAGAGACCCAGTACTTC
TRBV7-2,-,TRBJ2-1,-,CASSFAINEQFF,TGTGCCAGCAGCTTTGCCATTAATGAGCAGTTCTTC
TRBV29-1,many,TRBJ2-4,-,CSVAGLAKNIQYF,TGCAGCGTTGCAGGGTTGGCCAAAAACATTCAGTACTTC
TRBV6-6,once,TRBJ2-1,-,CASSSQGNEGNEQFF,TGTGCCAGCAGTTCACAGGGTAATGAGGGGAATGAGCAGTTCTTC
TRBV12-3/TRBV12-4,-,TRBJ2-1,-,CASSSSNNEQFF,TGTGCCAGCAGTTCCTCAAACAATGAGCAGTTCTTC
TRBV12-3/TRBV12-4,-,TRBJ1-2,-,CASSLMGSRGYTF,TGTGCCAGCAGTTTAATGGGGAGTCGTGGCTACACCTTC
TRBV20-1,-,TRBJ2-6,-,CSARDRKRLPLSGANVLTF,TGCAGTGCTAGAGATAGAAAGCGCCTTCCTCTCTCTGGGGCCAACGTCCTGACTTTC
TRBV12-3/TRBV12-4,-,TRBJ1-2,TRBD1,CASSLAGQGTGYTF,TGTGCCAGCAGCTTAGCGGGACAGGGTACCGGCTACACCTTC
TRBV3-1,few,TRBJ2-5,-,CASRLGGGLFF,TGTGCCAGCAGACTGGGAGGGGGACTGTTCTTC
TRBV29-1,-,TRBJ2-1,-,CSVGVLASYNEQFF,TGCAGCGTTGGTGTACTAGCTTCCTACAATGAGCAGTTCTTC
TRBV2,-,TRBJ2-1,-,CASKAGSVDDEQFF,TGTGCCAGCAAGGCAGGTTCTGTTGACGATGAGCAGTTCTTC
TRBV12-5,-,TRBJ2-1,-,CASGNTGTFSSSYNEQFF,TGTGCTAGTGGCAATACCGGGACATTCAGCTCCTCCTACAATGAGCAGTTCTTC
TRBV29-1,-,TRBJ2-7,-,CSVFGRPLGEQYF,TGCAGCGTTTTTGGCAGGCCCCTGGGCGAGCAGTACTTC
TRBV20-1,-,TRBJ1-1,-,CSARGGRMNTEAFF,TGCAGTGCTAGAGGTGGCAGGATGAACACTGAAGCTTTCTTT
TRBV2,few,TRBJ2-7,-,CASSEILGSHEQYF,TGTGCCAGCAGTGAAATACTAGGGTCCCACGAGCAGTACTTC
TRBV4-1,few,TRBJ2-7,-,CASSQDPSSYEQYF,TGCGCCAGCAGCCAAGATCCCAGCTCCTACGAGCAGTACTTC
TRBV25-1,few,TRBJ2-7,-,CASSANSYEQYF,TGTGCCAGCAGTGCCAATAGTTACGAGCAGTACTTC
TRBV5-1,-,TRBJ2-6,-,CASSLVIQGPSGANVLTF,TGCGCCAGCAGCTTGGTAATTCAGGGACCCTCTGGGGCCAACGTCCTGACTTTC
TRBV7-9,few,TRBJ2-7,TRBD1,CASSLAGTGVSYEQYF,TGTGCCAGCAGCTTAGCGGGGACAGGGGTTTCCTACGAGCAGTACTTC
TRBV20-1,-,TRBJ2-3,TRBD2,CSVIRGGADTQYF,TGCAGTGTTATTCGGGGGGGCGCAGATACACAGTATTTT
TRBV12-3/TRBV12-4,few,TRBJ2-1,TRBD1,CASSLSPGTGGTDEQFF,TGTGCCAGCAGTTTATCTCCGGGTACAGGGGGTACTGATGAGCAGTTCTTC
TRBV5-5,-,TRBJ2-3,TRBD2,CASSLPLAGGTDTQYF,TGTGCCAGCAGCTTGCCACTAGCGGGGGGCACAGATACGCAGTATTTT
TRBV9,-,TRBJ2-7,-,CASTRESVSYEQYF,TGTGCCAGCACGAGAGAATCAGTCTCCTACGAGCAGTACTTC
TRBV4-2,-,TRBJ2-7,-,CASSPTGDFYEQYF,TGTGCCAGCAGCCCCACCGGTGACTTCTACGAGCAGTACTTC
TRBV5-1,-,TRBJ1-1,-,CASSLSAANTEAFF,TGCGCCAGCAGCTTGTCGGCAGCGAACACTGAAGCTTTCTTT
TRBV14,-,TRBJ2-1,-,CASRKTSRGSAYNEQFF,TGTGCCAGCAGGAAAACGTCTAGGGGCTCGGCCTACAATGAGCAGTTCTTC
TRBV15,-,TRBJ1-2,-,CATSRDLVGPTNYGYTF,TGTGCCACCAGCAGGGACCTTGTAGGGCCAACTAACTATGGCTACACCTTC
TRBV5-1,few,TRBJ2-3,TRBD1,CASSSGTVKSTDTQYF,TGCGCCAGCAGCTCCGGGACAGTTAAAAGCACAGATACGCAGTATTTT
TRBV20-1,-,TRBJ2-3,-,CSARGTLAASTDTQYF,TGCAGTGCTAGGGGAACCTTAGCGGCTAGCACAGATACGCAGTATTTT